Presented here are 20 T cell receptor beta chains from one specimen sequenced in a study of T-cell memory formation after mild COVID-19. TCRdb processed the 5' RACE reads anew with MiXCR; each CDR3 protein has one entry. The table has fewer than 150,000 distinct CDR3 sequences, 20% to 25% seen once; the top ten hold about 42%. The sample taken for sequencing was PBMCs or a T cell subset sorted from them (not recorded which). These receptors were collected from a man aged 18 to 30 who had mild COVID-19 (a few samples of this study predate the infection). Cell type and time point are not known.

This clonotype was seen more than once but under ten times. CDR3 residues: CASIMGGPYNEQFF. The CDR3 nucleotides are TGTGCCAGCATAATGGGGGGTCCTTACAATGAGCAGTTCTTC. V and J are TRBV12-3 or TRBV12-4 and TRBJ2-1; perhaps TRBD2 as D (6 bases). The CDR3 totals 14 residues. V was cut by 7 bases and J by 4 bases, with 14 bases left in between.

This clonotype was found a few times. The V call is TRBV10-3, the J call TRBJ1-1; maybe TRBD1 (5 bases). The germline V gene encodes CDR1 ENHRY and CDR2 SYGVKD. V lost 6 bases to trimming and J lost 0 bases, with 14 bases between them. The CDR3 length is 15 residues. DNA for the CDR3: TGTGCCATCAGAGAGGGGACGGGGCTGAACACTGAAGCTTTCTTT. It yields the protein CAIREGTGLNTEAFF.

V gene TRBV5-5 combines with J gene TRBJ2-5; 9 bases align to TRBD1. The CDR3 extends over 18 amino acids. From germline, CDR1 is SGHKS and CDR2 YYEKEE (reference sequence). The V segment lost 0 bases and the J segment 5 bases; nucleotides outside the gene matches: 14. CDR3 DNA: TGTGCCAGCAGCTTGGAAGGCGGGGACAGGGTGCAGCGGGAGACCCAGTACTTC. Translating gives CASSLEGGDRVQRETQYF.

CDR3 DNA sequence: TGTGCCAGCAGCCACGGGGCCAGCTCCTACGAGCAGTACGTC. Encoded protein: CASSHGASSYEQYV. The chain couples TRBV5-6 to TRBJ2-7; D possibly uses TRBD1 or TRBD2 (5 bases each). CDR3 length: 14 amino acids. Trimming shortened V by 4 bases and J by 0 bases, and 11 bases separated the two germline ends. Per germline, CDR1 SGHDT and CDR2 YYEEEE.

In this sample, this clonotype turned up a few times. The CDR3 here is CASIGAPTDTQYF. In DNA form, the CDR3 reads TGCGCCAGCATAGGGGCTCCCACAGATACGCAGTATTTT. This rearrangement joins TRBV5-1 to TRBJ2-3; tentative D call: TRBD1 (5 bases). The CDR3 has 13 amino acids. V was shortened by 6 bases and J by 2 bases, with 10 bases between the two germline ends. CDR1 is SGHRS, CDR2 YFSETQ, per germline.

The rearrangement links TRBV7-9 to TRBJ2-2; D not certain. The CDR3 consists of 17 residues. Deletions cut 4 bases from V and 1 base from J, with 16 bases between. Germline lookup yields CDR1 SEHNR and CDR2 FQNEAQ (reference sequence). This chain's CDR3 is CASSSHRTIENTGELFF. The DNA for the CDR3 is TGTGCCAGCAGCTCACACCGGACGATCGAGAACACCGGGGAGCTGTTTTTT.

This clonotype came up a few times. J is TRBJ1-1 and V is TRBV6-2 or TRBV6-3; D gene ambiguous. The CDR3 is 14 amino acids. Germline V lookup: CDR1 MNHEY, CDR2 SVGEGT. V dropped 2 bases and J dropped 0 bases, with 7 bases sitting between them. CDR3: CASSYQGLNTEAFF. CDR3 coding DNA: TGTGCCAGCAGTTACCAAGGGTTGAACACTGAAGCTTTCTTT.

This clonotype showed up just a few times. The rearrangement uses TRBV29-1 and TRBJ1-6; D gene uncertain. Germline CDR1 is SQVTM and CDR2 is ANQGSEA. V lost 4 bases to trimming and J lost 6 bases, with 13 bases between them. This CDR3 is built from 14 residues. Here the CDR3 reads CSVGEGRGNSPLHF. In DNA, the CDR3 is TGCAGCGTTGGAGAAGGTCGGGGTAATTCACCCCTCCACTTT.

With respect to this clonotype: Germline is not matched at one junction end, which may reflect a read error. The chain employs TRBV27 and TRBJ2-5, with D tentatively TRBD1 or TRBD2 (6 bases each). The CDR3 runs 12 residues. Germline V gives CDR1 MNHEY, CDR2 SMNVEV (reference sequence). This CDR3 reads CATGNGGTPQVF. The CDR3 region has the DNA TGTGCCACCGGGAACGGCGGGACACCACAAGTTTTC.

The count of this clonotype is one. J is TRBJ1-1 and V is TRBV4-1; no clear D gene. Germline loops: CDR1 MGHRA, CDR2 YSYEKL. Trimming shortened V by 2 bases and J by 1 base, and 8 bases separated the two germline ends. The length of the CDR3 is 14 residues. CDR3 sequence (DNA): TGCGCCAGCAGCCAATCATCAGGGAACACTGAAGCTTTCTTT. Amino acid sequence: CASSQSSGNTEAFF.

The rearrangement joins TRBV12-3 or TRBV12-4 to TRBJ1-6; 8 nucleotides match TRBD1. V shed 5 bases, J shed 6 bases, and the junction held 3 bases outside the gene matches. The CDR3 has 14 residues. In DNA form, the CDR3 reads TGTGCCAGCAGTCCCACAGGGGGTAATTCACCCCTCCACTTT. Translated: CASSPTGGNSPLHF.

The V and J genes are TRBV4-3 and TRBJ1-1, with a possible D match to TRBD1 (5 bases). This CDR3 is 16 amino acids long. Trimming stripped 0 bases from V and 4 bases from J, with 15 bases between. The V gene's germline CDR1 is LGHNA and CDR2 YSLEER. The DNA of the CDR3 is TGCGCCAGCAGCCAAGATAGCGAGGGGCTTAGCACTGAAGCTTTCTTT. Residues: CASSQDSEGLSTEAFF.

The chain carries TRBV7-8 and TRBJ1-1, with a weak D call TRBD1 (5 bases). Germline V gives CDR1 SGHVS, CDR2 FQNEAQ. There are 16 residues in the CDR3. Trimming removed 4 bases from V and 1 base from J, with 16 bases in between. The CDR3 region is CASSSDPGQANTEAFF. CDR3 sequence (DNA): TGTGCCAGCAGCTCCGATCCGGGGCAGGCGAACACTGAAGCTTTCTTT.

This sequence joins TRBV5-6 and TRBJ2-3, with D perhaps being TRBD1 or TRBD2 (5 bases each). V shed 0 bases and J shed 0 bases, with 8 bases lying between them. Germline CDR1 and CDR2: SGHDT and YYEEEE. The CDR3 loop spans 15 amino acids. The CDR3 sequence is CASSLDRTSTDTQYF. As DNA, the CDR3 is TGTGCCAGCAGCTTGGACAGGACTAGCACAGATACGCAGTATTTT.

The chain couples TRBV4-3 to TRBJ2-1; the D is unclear. The germline CDR1 and CDR2 sequences are LGHNA and YSLEER. This CDR3 has 15 amino acids. V was shortened by 0 bases and J by 2 bases, with 8 bases between the two germline ends. The CDR3 DNA reads as TGCGCCAGCAGCCAAGAACAGTATACCTACAATGAGCAGTTCTTC. As protein: CASSQEQYTYNEQFF.

This clonotype has only a few counts. The CDR3 spells CASSLVGARQPQHF. As DNA, the CDR3 is TGTGCCAGCAGCTTAGTTGGGGCTCGGCAGCCCCAGCATTTT. The rearrangement links TRBV7-2 to TRBJ1-5; possible D gene TRBD1, 5 bases. The CDR3 has 14 amino acids. V lost 1 base and J 7 bases, leaving 11 bases between the germline ends. Germline V gives CDR1 SGHTA, CDR2 FQGNSA.

The chain carries TRBV4-1 and TRBJ1-4; no reliable D call. V lost 3 bases to trimming and J lost 8 bases, with 16 bases between them. The CDR3 loop spans 15 amino acids. CDR1 is MGHRA and CDR2 is YSYEKL in the germline V gene. The CDR3: CASSQRAGLSEKLFF. The CDR3 DNA sequence: TGCGCCAGCAGCCAGAGGGCGGGGTTAAGCGAAAAACTGTTTTTT.

This clonotype was counted between two and nine times. The chain carries TRBV6-5 and TRBJ1-1, with D unclear. Trimming shortened V by 8 bases and J by 2 bases, and 12 bases separated the two germline ends. The length of the CDR3 is 13 residues. The V gene's germline CDR1 is MNHEY and CDR2 SVGAGI. In DNA form, the CDR3 reads TGTGCCAGCGCACCGCGCGGAAACACTGAAGCTTTCTTT. Protein product: CASAPRGNTEAFF.

The table lists this clonotype with a few counts. The chain uses TRBV4-2 and TRBJ2-7; D is unresolved. V was trimmed by 4 bases and J by 6 bases, leaving 13 bases between them. The CDR3 length is 13 residues. The germline V gene has CDR1 LGHNA and CDR2 YNFKEQ. The CDR3 DNA sequence: TGTGCCAGCAGCCCCCGTGTAGGTAGCGAGCAGTACTTC. Its translation is CASSPRVGSEQYF.

This clonotype was counted many times. This rearrangement joins TRBV4-3 to TRBJ2-6, with unresolved D. V was shortened by 0 bases and J by 1 base, with 7 bases between the two germline ends. The CDR3 runs 16 residues. Per germline, CDR1 LGHNA and CDR2 YSLEER. CDR3: CASSQDLGSGANVLTF. CDR3 nucleotides: TGCGCCAGCAGCCAAGATCTTGGGTCTGGGGCCAACGTCCTGACTTTC.